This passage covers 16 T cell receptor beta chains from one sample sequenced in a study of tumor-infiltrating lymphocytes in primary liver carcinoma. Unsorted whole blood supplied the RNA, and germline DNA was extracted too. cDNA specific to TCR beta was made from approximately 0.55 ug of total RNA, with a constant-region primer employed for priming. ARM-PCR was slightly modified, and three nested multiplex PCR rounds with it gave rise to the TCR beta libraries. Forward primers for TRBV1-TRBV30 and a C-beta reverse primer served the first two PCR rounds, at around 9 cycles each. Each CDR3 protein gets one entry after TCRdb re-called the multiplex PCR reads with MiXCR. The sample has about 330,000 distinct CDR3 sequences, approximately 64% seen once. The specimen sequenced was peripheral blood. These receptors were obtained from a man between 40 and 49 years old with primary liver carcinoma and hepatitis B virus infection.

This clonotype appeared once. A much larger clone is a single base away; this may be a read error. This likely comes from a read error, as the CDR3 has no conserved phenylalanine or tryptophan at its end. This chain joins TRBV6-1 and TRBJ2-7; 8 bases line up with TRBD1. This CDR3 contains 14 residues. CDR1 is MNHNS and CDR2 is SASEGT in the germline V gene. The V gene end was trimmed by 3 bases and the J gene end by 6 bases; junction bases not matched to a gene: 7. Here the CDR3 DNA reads TGTGCCAGCAGTGAGTTGACAGGGGTGGGCGAGCAGTACCTC. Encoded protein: CASSELTGVGEQYL.

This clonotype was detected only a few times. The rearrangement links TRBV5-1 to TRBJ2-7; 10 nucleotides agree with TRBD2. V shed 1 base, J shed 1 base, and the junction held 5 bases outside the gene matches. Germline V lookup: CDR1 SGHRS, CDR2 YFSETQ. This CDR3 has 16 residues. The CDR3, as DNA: TGCGCCAGCAGCTTGACGTTGACTAGCGGGTCCTACGAGCAGTACTTC. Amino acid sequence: CASSLTLTSGSYEQYF.

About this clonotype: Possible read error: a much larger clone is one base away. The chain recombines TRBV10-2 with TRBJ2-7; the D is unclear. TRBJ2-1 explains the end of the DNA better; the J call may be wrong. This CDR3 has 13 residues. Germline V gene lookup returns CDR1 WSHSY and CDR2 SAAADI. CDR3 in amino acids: CASSESASYEQFF. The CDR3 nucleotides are TGCGCCAGCAGTGAAAGTGCCTCCTACGAGCAGTTCTTC.

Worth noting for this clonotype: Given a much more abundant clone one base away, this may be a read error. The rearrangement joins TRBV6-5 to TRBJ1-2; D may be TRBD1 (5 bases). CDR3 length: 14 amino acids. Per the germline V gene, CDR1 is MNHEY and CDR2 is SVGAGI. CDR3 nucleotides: TGTGCCAGTAGTTCCCGCAGGGTAACGGATGGCCACACCTTC. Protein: CASSSRRVTDGHTF.

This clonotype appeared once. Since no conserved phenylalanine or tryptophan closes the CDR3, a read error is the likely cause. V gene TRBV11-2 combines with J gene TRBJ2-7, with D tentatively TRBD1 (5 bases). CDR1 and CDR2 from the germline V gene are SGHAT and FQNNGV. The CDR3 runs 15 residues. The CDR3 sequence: CASSLAVGRTYEQYL. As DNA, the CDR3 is TGCGCCAGCAGCTTAGCTGTCGGACGGACATACGAGCAGTACTTA.

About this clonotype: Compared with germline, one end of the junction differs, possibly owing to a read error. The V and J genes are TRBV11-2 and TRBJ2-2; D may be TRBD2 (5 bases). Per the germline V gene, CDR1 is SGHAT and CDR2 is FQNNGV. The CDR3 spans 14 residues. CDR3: CTSARRGNTGEMFF. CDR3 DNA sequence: TGTACCAGCGCCCGCCGAGGGAACACCGGGGAGATGTTTTTT.

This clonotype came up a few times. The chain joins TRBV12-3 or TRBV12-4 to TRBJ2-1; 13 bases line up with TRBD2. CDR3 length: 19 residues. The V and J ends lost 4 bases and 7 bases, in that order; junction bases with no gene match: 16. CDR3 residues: CASSSHARTSGSGRNEQFF. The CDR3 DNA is TGTGCCAGCAGTTCCCACGCAAGGACTAGCGGGAGTGGGCGTAATGAGCAGTTCTTC.

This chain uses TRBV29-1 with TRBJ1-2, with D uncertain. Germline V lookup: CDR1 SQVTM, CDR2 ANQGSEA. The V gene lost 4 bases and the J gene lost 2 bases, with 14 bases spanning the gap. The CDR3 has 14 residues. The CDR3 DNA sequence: TGCAGCGTTGCTGGTGGAGAGAGCAACTATGGCTACACCTTC. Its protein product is CSVAGGESNYGYTF.

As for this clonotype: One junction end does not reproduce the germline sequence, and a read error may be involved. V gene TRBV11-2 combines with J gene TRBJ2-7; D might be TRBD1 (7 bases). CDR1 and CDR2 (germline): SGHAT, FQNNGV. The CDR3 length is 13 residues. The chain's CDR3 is CASSFPGGYEQYF. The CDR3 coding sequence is TGTGCCAGCAGCTTTCCAGGGGGGTACGAGCAATACTTC.

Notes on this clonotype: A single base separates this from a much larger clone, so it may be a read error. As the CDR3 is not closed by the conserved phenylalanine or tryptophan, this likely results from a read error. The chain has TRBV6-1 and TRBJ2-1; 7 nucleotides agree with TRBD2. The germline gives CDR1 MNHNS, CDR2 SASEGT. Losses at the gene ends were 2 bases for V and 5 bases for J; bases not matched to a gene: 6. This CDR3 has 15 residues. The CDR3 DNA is TGTGCCAGCAGTGAAATTGCGGGAGTACACAATGAGCAGTTCCTC. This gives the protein CASSEIAGVHNEQFL.

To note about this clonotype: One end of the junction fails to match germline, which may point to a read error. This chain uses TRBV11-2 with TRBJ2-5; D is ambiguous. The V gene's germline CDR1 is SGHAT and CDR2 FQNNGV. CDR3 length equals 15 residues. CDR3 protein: CASSLRPNYQEIQYF. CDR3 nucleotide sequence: TGTGCCAGCAGCTTACGCCCTAACTACCAAGAGATCCAGTATTTC.

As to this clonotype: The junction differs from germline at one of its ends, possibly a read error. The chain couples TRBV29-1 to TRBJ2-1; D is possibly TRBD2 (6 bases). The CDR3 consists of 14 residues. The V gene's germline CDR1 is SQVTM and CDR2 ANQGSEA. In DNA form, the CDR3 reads TGCAGCGTCCGAAGACCGGGAGACGGAAATGAGCAATTCTTC. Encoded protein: CSVRRPGDGNEQFF.

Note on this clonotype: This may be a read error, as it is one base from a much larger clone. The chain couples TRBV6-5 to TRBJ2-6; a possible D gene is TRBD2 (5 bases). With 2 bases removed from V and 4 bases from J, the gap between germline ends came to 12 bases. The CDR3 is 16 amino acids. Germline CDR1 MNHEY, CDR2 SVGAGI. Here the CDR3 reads CASSYGGGLGANVLTF. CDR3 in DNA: TGTGCCAGCAGTTACGGAGGCGGACTCGGGGCCAACGTCCTGACTTTC.

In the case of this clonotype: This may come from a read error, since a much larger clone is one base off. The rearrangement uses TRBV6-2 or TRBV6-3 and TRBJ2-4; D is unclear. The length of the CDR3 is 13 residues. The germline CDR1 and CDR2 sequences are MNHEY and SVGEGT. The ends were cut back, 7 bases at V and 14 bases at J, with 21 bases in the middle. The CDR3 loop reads CASKGQASDIKYF. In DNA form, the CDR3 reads TGTGCCAGCAAGGGTCAGGCGTCGGATATTAAGTACTTC.

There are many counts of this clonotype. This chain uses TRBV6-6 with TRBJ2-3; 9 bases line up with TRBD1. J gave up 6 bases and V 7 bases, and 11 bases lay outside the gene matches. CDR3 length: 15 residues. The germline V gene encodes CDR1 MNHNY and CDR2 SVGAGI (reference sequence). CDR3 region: CASTPSRQGGDTQYF. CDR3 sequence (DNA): TGTGCCAGCACTCCCTCGCGACAGGGGGGTGATACGCAGTATTTT.

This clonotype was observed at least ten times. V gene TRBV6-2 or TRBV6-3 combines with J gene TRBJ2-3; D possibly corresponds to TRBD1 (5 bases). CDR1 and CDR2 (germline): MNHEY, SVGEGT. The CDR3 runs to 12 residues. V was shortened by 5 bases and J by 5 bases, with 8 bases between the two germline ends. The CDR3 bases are TGTGCCAGCAGTCCAGGGAAAGATACGCAGTATTTT. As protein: CASSPGKDTQYF.